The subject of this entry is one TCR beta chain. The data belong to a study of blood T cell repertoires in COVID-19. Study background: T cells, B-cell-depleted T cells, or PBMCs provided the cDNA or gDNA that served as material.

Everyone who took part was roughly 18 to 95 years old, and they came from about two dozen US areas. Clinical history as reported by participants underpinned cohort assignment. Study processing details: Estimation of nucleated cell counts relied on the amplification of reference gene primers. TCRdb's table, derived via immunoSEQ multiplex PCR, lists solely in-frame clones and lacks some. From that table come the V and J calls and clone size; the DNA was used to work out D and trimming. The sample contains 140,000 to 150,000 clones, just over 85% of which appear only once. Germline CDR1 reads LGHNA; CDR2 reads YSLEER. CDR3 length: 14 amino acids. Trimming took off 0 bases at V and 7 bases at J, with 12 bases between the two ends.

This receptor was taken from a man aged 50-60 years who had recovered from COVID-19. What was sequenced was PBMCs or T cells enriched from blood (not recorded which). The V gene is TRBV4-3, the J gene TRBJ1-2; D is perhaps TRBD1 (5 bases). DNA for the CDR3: TGCGCCAGCAGCCAAGATAGCAGGGTAGGTGGCTACACCTTC. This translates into CASSQDSRVGGYTF.